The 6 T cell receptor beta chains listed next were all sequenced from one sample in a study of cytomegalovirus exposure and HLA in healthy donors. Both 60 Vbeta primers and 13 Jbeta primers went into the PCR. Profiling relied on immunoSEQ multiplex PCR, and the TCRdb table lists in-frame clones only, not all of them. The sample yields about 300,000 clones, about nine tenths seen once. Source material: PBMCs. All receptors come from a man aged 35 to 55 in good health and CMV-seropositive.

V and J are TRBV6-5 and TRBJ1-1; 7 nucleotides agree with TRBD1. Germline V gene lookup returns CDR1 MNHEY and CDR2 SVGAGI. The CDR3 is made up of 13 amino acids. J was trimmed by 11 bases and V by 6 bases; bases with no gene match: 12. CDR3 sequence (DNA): TGTGCCAGCAGCCGGGACAGCTGGGCTGGGGCTTTCTTT. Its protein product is CASSRDSWAGAFF.

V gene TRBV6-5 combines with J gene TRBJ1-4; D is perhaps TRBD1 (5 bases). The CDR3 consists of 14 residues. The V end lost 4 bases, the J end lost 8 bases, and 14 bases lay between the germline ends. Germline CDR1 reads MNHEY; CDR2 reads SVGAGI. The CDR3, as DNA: TGTGCCAGCAGTTCCAGGGATCGGGGGGAAAAACTGTTTTTT. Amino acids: CASSSRDRGEKLFF.

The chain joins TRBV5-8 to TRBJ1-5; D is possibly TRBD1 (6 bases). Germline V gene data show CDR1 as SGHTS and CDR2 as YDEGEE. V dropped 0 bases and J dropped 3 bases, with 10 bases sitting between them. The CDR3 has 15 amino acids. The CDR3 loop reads CASSLVTGHNQPQHF. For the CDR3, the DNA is TGTGCCAGCAGCTTGGTGACAGGCCACAATCAGCCCCAGCATTTT. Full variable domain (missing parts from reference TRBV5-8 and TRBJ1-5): EAGVTQSPTHLIKTRGQQATLRCSPISGHTSVYWYQQALGLGLQFLLWYDEGEERNRGNFPPRFSGRQFPNYSSELNVNALELEDSALYLCASSLVTGHNQPQHFGDGTRLSIL.

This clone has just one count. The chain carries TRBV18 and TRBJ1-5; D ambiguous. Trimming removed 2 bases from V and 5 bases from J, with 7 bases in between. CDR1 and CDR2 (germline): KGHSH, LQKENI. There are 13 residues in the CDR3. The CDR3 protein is CASSPGLDQPQHF. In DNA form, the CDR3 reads TGTGCCAGCTCACCAGGGCTTGATCAGCCCCAGCATTTT.

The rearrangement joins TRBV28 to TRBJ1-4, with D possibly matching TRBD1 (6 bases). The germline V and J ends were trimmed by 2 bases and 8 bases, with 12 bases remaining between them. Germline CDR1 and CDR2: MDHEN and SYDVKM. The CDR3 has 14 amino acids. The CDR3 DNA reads TGTGCCAGCAGTTTACCAGGGGCCATCGAAAAACTGTTTTTT. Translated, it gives CASSLPGAIEKLFF. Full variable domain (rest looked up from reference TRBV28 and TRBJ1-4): DVKVTQSSRYLVKRTGEKVFLECVQDMDHENMFWYRQDPGLGLRLIYFSYDVKMKEKGDIPEGYSVSREKKERFSLILESASTNQTSMYLCASSLPGAIEKLFFGSGTQLSVL.

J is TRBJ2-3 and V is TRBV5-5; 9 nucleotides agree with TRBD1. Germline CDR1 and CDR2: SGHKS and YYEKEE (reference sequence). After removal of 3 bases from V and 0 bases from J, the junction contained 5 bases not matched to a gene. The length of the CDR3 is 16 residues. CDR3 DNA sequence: TGTGCCAGCAGCTCCCGGGACAGGGATAGCACAGATACGCAGTATTTT. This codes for CASSSRDRDSTDTQYF.